These 13 T cell receptor beta chains were all obtained from the same sample, sequenced in a study of blood T cells in healthy people across ages. With a J-beta primer mix and a sample-barcoded 5' primer, a second PCR ran 7 to 11 cycles. TCRdb passed the 5' RACE reads through MiXCR, listing each CDR3 protein once. The table includes 1.5 million to 2 million distinct CDR3 sequences, about 50% detected once. The sample consisted of blood. These receptors were collected from a middle-aged woman in good health.

This sequence joins TRBV11-2 and TRBJ2-1; TRBD1 matches 9 bases. CDR3 length: 14 residues. The junction had 4 bases not matched to a gene; V was cut back by 4 bases and J by 6 bases. The germline V gene has CDR1 SGHAT and CDR2 FQNNGV. The CDR3 nucleotides are TGTGCCAGCAGCTCCCAGACAGGGGGCAATGAGCAGTTCTTC. Translating gives CASSSQTGGNEQFF.

In DNA form, the CDR3 reads TGTGCCAGCAGTTCCCCCCTGGTGGGGGTTGGCGAGCAGTACTTC. Its protein product is CASSSPLVGVGEQYF. J is TRBJ2-7 and V is TRBV25-1, with D perhaps TRBD1 or TRBD2 (5 bases each). The CDR3 is made up of 15 amino acids. Germline V CDR1 and CDR2: MGHDK, SYGVNS. Deletions cut 5 bases from V and 6 bases from J, with 20 bases between.

The V and J genes are TRBV6-1 and TRBJ2-5, with 11 bases identical to TRBD1. CDR1 MNHNS and CDR2 SASEGT come from the germline V gene. Trimming removed 4 bases from V and 4 bases from J; junction bases left unmatched: 5. The CDR3 covers 15 residues. The CDR3 sequence: CASSVDRGRGETQYF. Written as DNA, the CDR3 is TGTGCCAGCAGTGTGGACAGGGGGCGCGGAGAGACCCAGTACTTC.

The chain employs TRBV29-1 and TRBJ2-1; D ambiguous. The CDR3 runs to 13 residues. Germline V lookup: CDR1 SQVTM, CDR2 ANQGSEA. Trimming left V 4 bases short and J 5 bases short, with 12 bases between. The CDR3 coding sequence is TGCAGCGTTGCCATACAAGGTGACAATGAGCAGTTCTTC. As protein: CSVAIQGDNEQFF.

This sequence joins TRBV6-5 and TRBJ2-3, with D possibly being TRBD2 (6 bases). V was pared by 6 bases and J by 3 bases, with 16 bases between. Germline V lookup: CDR1 MNHEY, CDR2 SVGAGI. This CDR3 spans 15 amino acids. This chain's CDR3 is CASRPTTAGTDTQYF. The DNA of the CDR3 is TGTGCCAGCAGACCGACTACCGCGGGAACAGATACGCAGTATTTT.

J is TRBJ2-7 and V is TRBV24-1; 10 nucleotides agree with TRBD2. The CDR3 totals 13 residues. After removal of 5 bases from V and 12 bases from J, the junction contained 9 bases not matched to a gene. Germline V CDR1 and CDR2: KGHDR, SFDVKD. In nucleotides, the CDR3 is TGTGCCACCAGTGTGAGCGGGGGGGGGACCCTGTACTTC. Protein: CATSVSGGGTLYF.

The rearrangement links TRBV12-3 or TRBV12-4 to TRBJ2-3; the D gene is possibly TRBD1 (6 bases). V lost 7 bases and J 14 bases, leaving 19 bases between the germline ends. The CDR3 is 12 amino acids. The CDR3 bases are TGTGCCAGCACCCTCCCGGACAGCATACTGTATTTT. As protein: CASTLPDSILYF.

The chain joins TRBV15 to TRBJ2-5; TRBD2 matches at 8 bases. Judging by the DNA end, TRBJ2-1 fits better; the J call may be wrong. The CDR3 totals 14 residues. CDR1 LNHNV and CDR2 YYDKDF come from the germline V gene (reference sequence). The CDR3 here is CATSVGLVSETQFF. The CDR3, as DNA: TGTGCCACCAGCGTGGGACTAGTCTCGGAGACCCAGTTCTTC.

The rearrangement links TRBV4-1 to TRBJ2-5, with 10 bases identical to TRBD1. The J call may be mistaken, given a closer DNA end match to TRBJ2-7. The V gene's germline CDR1 is MGHRA and CDR2 YSYEKL. CDR3 size: 17 residues. CDR3: CASSQLRGDRGHREQYF. CDR3 DNA: TGCGCCAGCAGCCAACTAAGAGGAGACAGGGGGCATCGCGAGCAGTACTTC.

The chain recombines TRBV4-3 with TRBJ1-2; D not certain. Trimming took 0 bases from V and 8 from J, leaving 13 bases between them. The CDR3 spans 14 residues. CDR1 and CDR2 from the germline V gene are LGHNA and YSLEER. CDR3 loop: CASSQDLGREGYTF. The CDR3 bases are TGCGCCAGCAGCCAAGATCTTGGAAGGGAGGGCTACACCTTC.

The V call is TRBV2, the J call TRBJ1-5; D may be TRBD1 (6 bases). CDR1 is SNHLY and CDR2 is FYNNEI in the germline V gene. V dropped 6 bases and J dropped 2 bases, with 20 bases sitting between them. This CDR3 is built from 17 residues. This CDR3 reads CASSQQDRSKGNQPQHF. CDR3 DNA: TGTGCCAGCAGCCAACAGGACAGAAGCAAGGGCAATCAGCCCCAGCATTTT. Filled out from reference TRBV2 and TRBJ1-5, the complete variable domain reads EPEVTQTPSHQVTQMGQEVILRCVPISNHLYFYWYRQILGQKVEFLVSFYNNEISEKSEIFDDQFSVERPDGSNFTLKIRSTKLEDSAMYFCASSQQDRSKGNQPQHFGDGTRLSIL.

V and J are TRBV6-1 and TRBJ2-1; 11 bases map to TRBD2. Germline V gives CDR1 MNHNS, CDR2 SASEGT. The V and J ends lost 1 base and 8 bases, in that order; junction bases with no gene match: 4. The CDR3 is 15 amino acids. The CDR3 sequence is CASSEGLAGYDEQFF. The CDR3 nucleotides read TGTGCCAGCAGTGAAGGACTAGCGGGGTATGATGAGCAGTTCTTC.

This chain connects TRBV12-3 or TRBV12-4 to TRBJ1-2; D is ambiguous. The V gene lost 5 bases and the J gene lost 0 bases, with 10 bases spanning the gap. The CDR3 has 14 residues. The CDR3 nucleotides are TGTGCCAGCAGTCCACCGGTAGCTAACTATGGCTACACCTTC. Encoded protein: CASSPPVANYGYTF.